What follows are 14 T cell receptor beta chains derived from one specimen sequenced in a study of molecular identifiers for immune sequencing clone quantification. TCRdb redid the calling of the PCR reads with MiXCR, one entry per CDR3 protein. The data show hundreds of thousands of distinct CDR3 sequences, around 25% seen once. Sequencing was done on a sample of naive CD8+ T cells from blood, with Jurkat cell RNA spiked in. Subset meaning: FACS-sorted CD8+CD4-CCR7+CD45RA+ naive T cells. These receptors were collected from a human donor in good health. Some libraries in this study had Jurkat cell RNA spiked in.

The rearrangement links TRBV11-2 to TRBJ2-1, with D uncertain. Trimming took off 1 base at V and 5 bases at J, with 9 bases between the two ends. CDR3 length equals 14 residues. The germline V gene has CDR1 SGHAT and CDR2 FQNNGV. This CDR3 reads CASSLVPTDNEQFF. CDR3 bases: TGTGCCAGCAGCTTAGTCCCTACGGACAATGAGCAGTTCTTC.

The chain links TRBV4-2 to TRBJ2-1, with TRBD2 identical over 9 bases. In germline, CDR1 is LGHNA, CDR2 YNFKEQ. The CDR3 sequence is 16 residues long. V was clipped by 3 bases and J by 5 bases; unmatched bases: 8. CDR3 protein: CASSQDLGLAHNEQFF. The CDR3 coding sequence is TGTGCCAGCAGCCAGGATCTGGGACTAGCTCACAATGAGCAGTTCTTC.

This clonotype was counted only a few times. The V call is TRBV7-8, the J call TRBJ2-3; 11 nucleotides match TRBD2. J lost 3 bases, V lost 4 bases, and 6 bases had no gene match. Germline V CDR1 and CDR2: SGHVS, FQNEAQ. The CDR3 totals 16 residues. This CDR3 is CASSSILAGGTDTQYF. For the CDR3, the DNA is TGTGCCAGCAGCTCAATCCTAGCGGGGGGTACAGATACGCAGTATTTT.

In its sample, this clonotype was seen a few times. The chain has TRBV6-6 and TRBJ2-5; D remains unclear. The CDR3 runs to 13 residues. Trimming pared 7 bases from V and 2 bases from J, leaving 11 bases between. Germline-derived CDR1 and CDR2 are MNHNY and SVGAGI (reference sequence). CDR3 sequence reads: CASIGWGQETQYF. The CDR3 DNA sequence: TGTGCCAGCATTGGTTGGGGACAAGAGACCCAGTACTTC.

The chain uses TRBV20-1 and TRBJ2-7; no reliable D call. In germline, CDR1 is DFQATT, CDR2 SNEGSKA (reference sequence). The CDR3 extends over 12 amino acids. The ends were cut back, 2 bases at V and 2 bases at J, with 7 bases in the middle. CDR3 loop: CSARQRTYEQYF. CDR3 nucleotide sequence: TGCAGTGCTAGACAGAGAACCTACGAGCAGTACTTC.

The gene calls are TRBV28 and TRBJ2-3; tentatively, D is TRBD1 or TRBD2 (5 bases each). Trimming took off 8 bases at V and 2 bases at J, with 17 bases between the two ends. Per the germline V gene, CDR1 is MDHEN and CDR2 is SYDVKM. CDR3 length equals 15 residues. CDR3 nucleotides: TGTGCCAGCGGTCTGGGGGTTGCCTACACAGATACGCAGTATTTT. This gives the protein CASGLGVAYTDTQYF.

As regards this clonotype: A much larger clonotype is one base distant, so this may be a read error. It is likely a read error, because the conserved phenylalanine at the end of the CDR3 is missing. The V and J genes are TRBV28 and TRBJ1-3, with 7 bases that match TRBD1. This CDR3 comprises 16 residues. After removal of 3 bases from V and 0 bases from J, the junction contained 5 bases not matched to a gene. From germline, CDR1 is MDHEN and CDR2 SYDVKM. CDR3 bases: TGTGCCAGCAGTTTGTGGGACAGTTCCTCTGGAAACACCATATATCTT. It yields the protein CASSLWDSSSGNTIYL.

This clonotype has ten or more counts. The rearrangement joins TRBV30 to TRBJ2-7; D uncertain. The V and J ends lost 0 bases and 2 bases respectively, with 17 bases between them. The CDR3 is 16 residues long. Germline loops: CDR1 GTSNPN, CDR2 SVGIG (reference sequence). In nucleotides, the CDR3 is TGTGCCTGGAGTGTAAAGGACCACTTACCCACCTACGAGCAGTACTTC. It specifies CAWSVKDHLPTYEQYF.

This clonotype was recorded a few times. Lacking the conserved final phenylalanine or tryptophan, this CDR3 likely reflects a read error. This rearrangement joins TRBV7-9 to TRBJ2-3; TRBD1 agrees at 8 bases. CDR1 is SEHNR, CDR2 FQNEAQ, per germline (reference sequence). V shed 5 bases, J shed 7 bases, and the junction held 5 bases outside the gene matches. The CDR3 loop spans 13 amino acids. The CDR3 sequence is CASSTGGRNTQYY. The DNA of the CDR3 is TGTGCCAGCAGCACAGGGGGGAGGAATACGCAGTATTAT.

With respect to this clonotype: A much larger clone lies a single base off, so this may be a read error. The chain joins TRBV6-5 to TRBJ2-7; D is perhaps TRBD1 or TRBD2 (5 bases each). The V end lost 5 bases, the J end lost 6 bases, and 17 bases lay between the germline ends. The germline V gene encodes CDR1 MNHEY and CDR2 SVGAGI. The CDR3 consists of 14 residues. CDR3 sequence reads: CASSPGAYGPEQYF. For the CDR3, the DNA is TGTGCCAGCAGTCCCGGGGCGTATGGTCCCGAGCAGTACTTC.

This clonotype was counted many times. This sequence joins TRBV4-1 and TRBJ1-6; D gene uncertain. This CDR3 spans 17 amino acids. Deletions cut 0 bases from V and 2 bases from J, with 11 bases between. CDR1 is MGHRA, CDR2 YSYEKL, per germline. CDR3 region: CASSQDHGRTYNSPLHF. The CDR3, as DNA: TGCGCCAGCAGCCAAGATCATGGACGGACCTATAATTCACCCCTCCACTTT.

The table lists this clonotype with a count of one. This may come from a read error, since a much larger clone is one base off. CDR3 residues: CASSQVGAVTGELSF. CDR3 in DNA: TGTGCCAGCAGCCAAGTGGGGGCAGTGACCGGGGAGCTGTCTTTT. The V call is TRBV3-1, the J call TRBJ2-2; D might be TRBD1 (6 bases). The germline V gene has CDR1 LGHDT and CDR2 YNNKEL (reference sequence). There are 15 residues in the CDR3.

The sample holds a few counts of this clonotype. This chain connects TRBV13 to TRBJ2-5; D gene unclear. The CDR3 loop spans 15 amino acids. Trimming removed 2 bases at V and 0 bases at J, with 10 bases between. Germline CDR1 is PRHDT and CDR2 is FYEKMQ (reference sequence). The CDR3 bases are TGTGCCAGCAGCTTAACGGTCCGGTACCAAGAGACCCAGTACTTC. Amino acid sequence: CASSLTVRYQETQYF.

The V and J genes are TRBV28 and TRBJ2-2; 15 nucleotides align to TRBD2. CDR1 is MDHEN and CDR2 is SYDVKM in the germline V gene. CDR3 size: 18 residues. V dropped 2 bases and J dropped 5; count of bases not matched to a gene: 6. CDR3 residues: CASSLGLAGGPRTGELFF. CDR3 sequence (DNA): TGTGCCAGCAGTTTAGGACTAGCGGGAGGGCCGCGTACCGGGGAGCTGTTTTTT.